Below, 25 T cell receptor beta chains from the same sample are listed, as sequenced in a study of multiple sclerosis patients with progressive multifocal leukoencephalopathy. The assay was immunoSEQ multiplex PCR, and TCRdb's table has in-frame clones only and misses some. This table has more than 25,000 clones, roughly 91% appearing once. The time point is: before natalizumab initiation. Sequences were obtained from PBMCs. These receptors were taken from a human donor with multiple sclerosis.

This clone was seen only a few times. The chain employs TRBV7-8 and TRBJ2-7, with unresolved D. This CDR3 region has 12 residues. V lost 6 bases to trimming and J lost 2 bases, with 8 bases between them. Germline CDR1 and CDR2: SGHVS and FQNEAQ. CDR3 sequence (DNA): TGTGCCAGCAGTACAAGAACCTACGAGCAGTACTTC. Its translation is CASSTRTYEQYF.

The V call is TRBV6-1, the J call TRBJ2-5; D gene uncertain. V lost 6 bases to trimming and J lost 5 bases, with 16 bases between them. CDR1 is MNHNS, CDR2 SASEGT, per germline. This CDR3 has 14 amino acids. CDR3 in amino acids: CASRRPGSLETQYF. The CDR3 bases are TGTGCCAGCAGAAGGCCAGGCAGCTTGGAGACCCAGTACTTC.

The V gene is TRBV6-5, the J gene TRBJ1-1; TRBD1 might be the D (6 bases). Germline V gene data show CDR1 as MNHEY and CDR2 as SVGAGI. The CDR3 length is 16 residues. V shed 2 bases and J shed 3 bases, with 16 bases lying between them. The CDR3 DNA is TGTGCCAGCAGTTACGCGGCAGGGGTGGATCACACTGAAGCTTTCTTT. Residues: CASSYAAGVDHTEAFF.

The chain's CDR3 is CASSQNTGSAEAFF. Here the CDR3 DNA reads TGCGCCAGCAGCCAAAATACAGGGAGCGCTGAAGCTTTCTTT. The rearrangement uses TRBV5-1 and TRBJ1-1, with a possible D match to TRBD1 (6 bases). CDR1 and CDR2 from the germline V gene are SGHRS and YFSETQ. The CDR3 extends over 14 amino acids. V gave up 4 bases and J gave up 6 bases, with 16 bases separating them.

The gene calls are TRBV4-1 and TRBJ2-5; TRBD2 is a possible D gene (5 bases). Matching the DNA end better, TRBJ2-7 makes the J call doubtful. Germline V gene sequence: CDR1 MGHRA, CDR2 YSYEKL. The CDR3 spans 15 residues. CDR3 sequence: CASSGGLWERGEQYF. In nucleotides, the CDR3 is TGCGCCAGCAGCGGCGGTCTTTGGGAGAGAGGCGAGCAGTACTTC.

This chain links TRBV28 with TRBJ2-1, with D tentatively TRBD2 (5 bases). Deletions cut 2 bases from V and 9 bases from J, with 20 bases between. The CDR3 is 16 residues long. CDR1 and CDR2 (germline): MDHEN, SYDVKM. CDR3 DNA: TGTGCCAGCAGTTTAAGGAGGCGTGCTGGGATGAGTGAGCAGTTCTTC. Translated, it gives CASSLRRRAGMSEQFF.

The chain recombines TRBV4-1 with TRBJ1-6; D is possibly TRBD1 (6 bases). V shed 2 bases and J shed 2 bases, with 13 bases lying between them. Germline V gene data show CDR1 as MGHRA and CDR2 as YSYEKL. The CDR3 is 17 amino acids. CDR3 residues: CASSQMLRGAYNSPLHF. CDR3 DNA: TGCGCCAGCAGCCAAATGCTCAGGGGCGCCTATAATTCACCCCTCCACTTT.

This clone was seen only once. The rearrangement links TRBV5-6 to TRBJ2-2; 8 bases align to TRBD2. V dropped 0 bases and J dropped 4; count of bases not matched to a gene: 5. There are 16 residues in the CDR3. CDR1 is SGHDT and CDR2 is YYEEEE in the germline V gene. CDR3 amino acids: CASSLVSGGRTGELFF. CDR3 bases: TGTGCCAGCAGCTTGGTCAGCGGGGGCCGCACCGGGGAGCTGTTTTTT. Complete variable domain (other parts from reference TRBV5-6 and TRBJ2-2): DAGVTQSPTHLIKTRGQQVTLRCSPKSGHDTVSWYQQALGQGPQFIFQYYEEEERQRGNFPDRFSGHQFPNYSSELNVNALLLGDSALYLCASSLVSGGRTGELFFGEGSRLTVL.

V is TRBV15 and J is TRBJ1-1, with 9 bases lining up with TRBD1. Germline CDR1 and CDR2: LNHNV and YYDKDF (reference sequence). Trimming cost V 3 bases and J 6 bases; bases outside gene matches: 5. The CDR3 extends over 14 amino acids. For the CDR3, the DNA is TGTGCCACCAGCAGGCGGACAGGGGAACCTGAAGCTTTCTTT. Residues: CATSRRTGEPEAFF.

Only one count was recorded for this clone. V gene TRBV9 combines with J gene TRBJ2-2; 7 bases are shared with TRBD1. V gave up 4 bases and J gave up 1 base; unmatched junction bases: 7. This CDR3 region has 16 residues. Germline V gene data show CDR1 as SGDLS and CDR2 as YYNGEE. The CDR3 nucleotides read TGTGCCAGCAGCACCCTCAGACAGGGGAACACCGGGGAGCTGTTTTTT. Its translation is CASSTLRQGNTGELFF.

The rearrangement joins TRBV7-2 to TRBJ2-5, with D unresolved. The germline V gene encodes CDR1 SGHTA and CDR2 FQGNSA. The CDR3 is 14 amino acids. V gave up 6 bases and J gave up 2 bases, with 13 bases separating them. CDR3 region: CASSPTVTQETQYF. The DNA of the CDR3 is TGTGCCAGCAGTCCTACAGTAACACAAGAGACCCAGTACTTC.

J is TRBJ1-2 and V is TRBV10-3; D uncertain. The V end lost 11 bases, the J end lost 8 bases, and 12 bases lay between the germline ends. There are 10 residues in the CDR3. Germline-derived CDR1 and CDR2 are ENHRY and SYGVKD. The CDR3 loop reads CAPVRPGYTF. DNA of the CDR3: TGTGCCCCCGTGAGGCCAGGCTACACCTTC.

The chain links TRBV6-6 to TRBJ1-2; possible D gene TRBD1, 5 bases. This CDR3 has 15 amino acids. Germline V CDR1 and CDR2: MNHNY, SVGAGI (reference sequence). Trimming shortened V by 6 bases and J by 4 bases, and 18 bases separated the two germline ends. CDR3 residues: CASSSPRDGRYGYTF. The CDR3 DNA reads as TGTGCCAGCAGCTCGCCCCGGGACGGGCGCTATGGCTACACCTTC.

CDR3 DNA: TGTGCCAGCAGTCCCGGACAGGCCTCTTCCTACGAGCAGTACTTC. Amino acid sequence: CASSPGQASSYEQYF. The chain joins TRBV27 to TRBJ2-7, with 7 bases aligning to TRBD1. The ends lost 5 bases at V and 1 base at J; junction bases unmatched: 8. CDR3 length: 15 residues. From germline, CDR1 is MNHEY and CDR2 SMNVEV (reference sequence).

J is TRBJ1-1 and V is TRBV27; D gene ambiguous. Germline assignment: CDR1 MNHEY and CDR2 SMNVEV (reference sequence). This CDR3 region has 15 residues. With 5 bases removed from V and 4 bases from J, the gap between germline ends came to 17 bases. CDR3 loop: CASSLTPGVSTEAFF. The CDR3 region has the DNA TGTGCCAGCAGTCTAACCCCCGGGGTGAGCACTGAAGCTTTCTTT.

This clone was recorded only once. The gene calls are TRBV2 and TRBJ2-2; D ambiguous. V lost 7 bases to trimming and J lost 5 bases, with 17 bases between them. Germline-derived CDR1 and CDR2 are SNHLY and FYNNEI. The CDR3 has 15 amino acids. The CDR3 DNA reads TGTGCCAGCACCCTAGACACTGGGTGGACCGGGGAGCTGTTTTTT. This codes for CASTLDTGWTGELFF.

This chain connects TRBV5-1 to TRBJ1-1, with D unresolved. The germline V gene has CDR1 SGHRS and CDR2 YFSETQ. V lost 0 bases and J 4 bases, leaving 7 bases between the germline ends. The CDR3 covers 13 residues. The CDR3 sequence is CASSLEAFTEAFF. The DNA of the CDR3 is TGCGCCAGCAGCTTGGAGGCATTCACTGAAGCTTTCTTT.

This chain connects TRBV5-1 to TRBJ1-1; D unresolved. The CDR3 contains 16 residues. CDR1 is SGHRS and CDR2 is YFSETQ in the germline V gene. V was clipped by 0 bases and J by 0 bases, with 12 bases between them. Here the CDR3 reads CASSLDSLGMNTEAFF. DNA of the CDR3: TGCGCCAGCAGCTTGGACAGTCTCGGCATGAACACTGAAGCTTTCTTT.

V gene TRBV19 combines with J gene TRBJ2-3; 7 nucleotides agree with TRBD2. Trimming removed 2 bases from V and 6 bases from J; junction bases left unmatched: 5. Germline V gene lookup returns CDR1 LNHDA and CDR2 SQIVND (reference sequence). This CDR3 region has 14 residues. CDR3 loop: CASSIMGGGDTQYF. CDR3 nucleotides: TGTGCCAGTAGTATAATGGGGGGAGGGGATACGCAGTATTTT.

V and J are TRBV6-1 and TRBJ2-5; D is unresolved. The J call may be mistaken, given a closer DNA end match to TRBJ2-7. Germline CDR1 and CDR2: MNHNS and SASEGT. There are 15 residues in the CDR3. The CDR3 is CASSESSTYPYEQYF. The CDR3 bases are TGTGCCAGCAGTGAGAGCAGTACCTATCCCTACGAGCAGTACTTC.

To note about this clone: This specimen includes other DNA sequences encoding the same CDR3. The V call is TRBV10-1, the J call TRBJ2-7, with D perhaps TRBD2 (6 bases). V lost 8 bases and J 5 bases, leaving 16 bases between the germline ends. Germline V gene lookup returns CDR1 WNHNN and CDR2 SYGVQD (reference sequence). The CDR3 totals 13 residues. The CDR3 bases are TGCGCCAGCTCAAGGACGGGGGTCCACGAGCAGTACTTC. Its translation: CASSRTGVHEQYF.

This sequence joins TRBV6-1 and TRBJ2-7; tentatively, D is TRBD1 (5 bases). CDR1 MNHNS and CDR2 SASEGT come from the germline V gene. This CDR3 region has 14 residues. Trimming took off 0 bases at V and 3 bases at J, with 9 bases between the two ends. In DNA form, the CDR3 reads TGTGCCAGCAGTGAAGCTGGCCAGGGCTACGAGCAGTACTTC. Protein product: CASSEAGQGYEQYF.

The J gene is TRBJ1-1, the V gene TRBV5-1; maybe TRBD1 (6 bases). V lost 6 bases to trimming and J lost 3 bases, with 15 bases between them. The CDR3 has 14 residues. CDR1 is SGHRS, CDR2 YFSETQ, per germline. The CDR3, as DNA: TGCGCCAGCAACGCTCAGGGGATACACACTGAAGCTTTCTTT. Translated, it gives CASNAQGIHTEAFF.

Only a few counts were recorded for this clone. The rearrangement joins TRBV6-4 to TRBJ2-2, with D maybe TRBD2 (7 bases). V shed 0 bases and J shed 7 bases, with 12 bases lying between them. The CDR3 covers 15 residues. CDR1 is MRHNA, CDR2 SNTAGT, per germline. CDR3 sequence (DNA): TGTGCCAGCAGTGACTCGGGGGGGCCCGGCGGGGAGCTGTTTTTT. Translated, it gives CASSDSGGPGGELFF.

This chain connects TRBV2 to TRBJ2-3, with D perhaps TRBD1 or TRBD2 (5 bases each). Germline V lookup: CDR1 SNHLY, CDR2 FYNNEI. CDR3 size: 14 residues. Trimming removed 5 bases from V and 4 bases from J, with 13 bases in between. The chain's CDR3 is CASSTTGQADTQYF. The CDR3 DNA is TGTGCCAGCAGTACGACGGGGCAGGCAGATACGCAGTATTTT. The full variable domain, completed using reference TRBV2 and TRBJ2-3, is EPEVTQTPSHQVTQMGQEVILRCVPISNHLYFYWYRQILGQKVEFLVSFYNNEISEKSEIFDDQFSVERPDGSNFTLKIRSTKLEDSAMYFCASSTTGQADTQYFGPGTRLTVL.